These 17 T cell receptor beta chains were all obtained from the same sample, sequenced in a study of breast tumors, draining lymph nodes, adjacent tissues. Samples came from axillary lymph nodes draining the breast cancer. MiXCR, applied by TCRdb to the multiplex PCR reads, yields one record per CDR3 protein. The sample carries fewer than 200,000 distinct CDR3 sequences, roughly a third recorded once. Source material: axillary lymph node tissue. All receptors come from a female donor with breast cancer. Some clones in this sample may be carry-over from other donors' samples.

At least ten counts were recorded for this clonotype. This chain connects TRBV4-1 to TRBJ2-1, with D possibly being TRBD2 (6 bases). The CDR3 sequence is 14 residues long. The germline V gene has CDR1 MGHRA and CDR2 YSYEKL. V was cut by 5 bases and J by 13 bases, with 21 bases left in between. The CDR3 region has the DNA TGCGCCAGCAGCAAGGGCGGGGCAAACATTGCCCAGTTCTTC. It codes for CASSKGGANIAQFF.

This clonotype was observed many times. This chain connects TRBV30 to TRBJ1-4, with D perhaps TRBD1 (6 bases). V lost 1 base to trimming and J lost 8 bases, with 14 bases between them. This CDR3 contains 14 residues. Germline-derived CDR1 and CDR2 are GTSNPN and SVGIG (reference sequence). The CDR3 DNA follows: TGTGCCTGGAGTGCCCGACGGACAGCAGAAAAACTGTTTTTT. It is translated as CAWSARRTAEKLFF.

This clonotype was observed many times. The chain joins TRBV11-2 to TRBJ2-5; TRBD2 matches 12 bases. Germline loops: CDR1 SGHAT, CDR2 FQNNGV. V lost 3 bases to trimming and J lost 5 bases; unmatched junction nucleotides: 16. The CDR3 sequence is 19 residues long. CDR3 loop: CASSLGLAGGPRRRETQYF. CDR3 nucleotide sequence: TGTGCCAGCAGCTTGGGGCTAGCGGGGGGGCCGCGGCGCCGGGAGACCCAGTACTTC.

Many counts were recorded for this clonotype. The rearrangement links TRBV6-5 to TRBJ1-5; possibly TRBD1 for D (5 bases). Per the germline V gene, CDR1 is MNHEY and CDR2 is SVGAGI. Trimming stripped 0 bases from V and 3 bases from J, with 9 bases between. The CDR3 is 15 amino acids. The CDR3 reads CASSYSGGDNQPQHF. The CDR3 DNA follows: TGTGCCAGCAGTTACTCGGGGGGGGACAATCAGCCCCAGCATTTT.

This clonotype has ten or more counts. V gene TRBV5-4 combines with J gene TRBJ2-2; D remains unclear. The CDR3 covers 17 residues. With 0 bases removed from V and 1 base from J, the gap between germline ends came to 13 bases. Germline CDR1 SGHNT, CDR2 YYREEE (reference sequence). CDR3: CASSLEPATQNTGELFF. The CDR3 DNA is TGTGCCAGCAGCTTGGAACCTGCGACACAGAACACCGGGGAGCTGTTTTTT. Using reference TRBV5-4 and TRBJ2-2 for the parts outside the CDR3, the full variable domain is ETGVTQSPTHLIKTRGQQVTLRCSSQSGHNTVSWYQQALGQGPQFIFQYYREEENGRGNFPPRFSGLQFPNYSSELNVNALELDDSALYLCASSLEPATQNTGELFFGEGSRLTVL.

This clonotype was detected only once. This may stem from a read error, because a much larger clone lies one nucleotide away. V gene TRBV15 combines with J gene TRBJ1-1; weak D call: TRBD1 (5 bases). V lost 5 bases and J lost 0, with 13 bases in between. Germline loops: CDR1 LNHNV, CDR2 YYDKDF (reference sequence). CDR3 length: 15 amino acids. CDR3 DNA: TGTGCCACCAGCGGCTGGGGGTACATGAACACTGAAGCTTTCTTT. The encoded protein is CATSGWGYMNTEAFF.

The chain uses TRBV9 and TRBJ1-6; 10 bases map to TRBD1. CDR3 length equals 18 residues. Germline V gene lookup returns CDR1 SGDLS and CDR2 YYNGEE. Unmatched junction bases numbered 16, after V lost 4 bases and J lost 9 bases. The CDR3 DNA reads as TGTGCCAGCAGCAGGGAGGGGGACAGGGGCTATACGGGTTCACCCCTCCACTTT. This codes for CASSREGDRGYTGSPLHF.

The chain is built from TRBV6-1 and TRBJ2-4; D perhaps matches TRBD1 (7 bases). In germline, CDR1 is MNHNS, CDR2 SASEGT. V was trimmed by 8 bases and J by 15 bases, leaving 20 bases between them. The CDR3 loop spans 12 amino acids. The chain's CDR3 is CASFSGGDSGYF. CDR3 sequence (DNA): TGTGCCAGCTTTAGCGGAGGGGACAGCGGGTACTTC.

This clonotype has a count of ten or more. The chain recombines TRBV19 with TRBJ1-6; D is uncertain. This CDR3 spans 15 amino acids. V dropped 4 bases and J dropped 9 bases, with 16 bases sitting between them. The germline V gene has CDR1 LNHDA and CDR2 SQIVND (reference sequence). The CDR3 sequence: CASSTNGGYGSPLHF. DNA for the CDR3: TGTGCCAGTAGTACTAATGGAGGGTATGGTTCACCCCTCCACTTT.

This clonotype was recorded a few times. This may arise from a read error, as a much more abundant clone is one base away. In DNA form, the CDR3 reads TGTGCCAGCAGCTTGGAGAGCGCGGGGGTCCGGGCCAACGTCCTGACTTTC. Its protein is CASSLESAGVRANVLTF. The rearrangement uses TRBV5-6 and TRBJ2-6; 7 bases line up with TRBD2. Germline assignment: CDR1 SGHDT and CDR2 YYEEEE. The CDR3 has 17 residues. Trimming cost V 0 bases and J 5 bases; bases outside gene matches: 8.

This clonotype was seen repeatedly, ten times or more. A single base separates this from a much larger clone, so it may be a read error. The chain carries TRBV7-9 and TRBJ2-5, with D possibly being TRBD2 (6 bases). The CDR3 contains 17 residues. Per germline, CDR1 SEHNR and CDR2 FQNEAQ (reference sequence). In DNA form, the CDR3 reads TGTGCCAGCAGCTCAAACGCCTTGGCGGGACCTAAAGAGCCCCAGTACTTC. Protein sequence: CASSSNALAGPKEPQYF. Variable domain in full (rest from reference TRBV7-9 and TRBJ2-5): DTGVSQNPRHKITKRGQNVTFRCDPISEHNRLYWYRQTLGQGPEFLTYFQNEAQLEKSRLLSDRFSAERPKGSFSTLEIQRTEQGDSAMYLCASSSNALAGPKEPQYFGPGTRLLVL.

The chain carries TRBV20-1 and TRBJ1-5, with 7 bases aligning to TRBD1. The CDR3 has 15 amino acids. Trimming at V came to 6 bases and at J to 10 bases, leaving 18 bases not matched to a gene. CDR1 is DFQATT and CDR2 is SNEGSKA in the germline V gene (reference sequence). The CDR3 here is CSALARDSRNSPQHF. The DNA for the CDR3 is TGCAGTGCCCTAGCCCGGGACAGTCGCAATTCACCCCAGCATTTT.

At least ten counts were recorded for this clonotype. This chain joins TRBV28 and TRBJ2-3; 9 positions match TRBD2. The CDR3 extends over 14 amino acids. Losses at the gene ends were 3 bases for V and 8 bases for J; bases not matched to a gene: 6. CDR1 and CDR2 from the germline V gene are MDHEN and SYDVKM. The CDR3 DNA reads as TGTGCCAGCAGTTTGTTAGCGGGGGATCGTACGCAGTATTTT. Amino acids: CASSLLAGDRTQYF.

This clonotype was seen at least ten times. This chain connects TRBV9 to TRBJ2-1; 10 bases align to TRBD2. The V segment lost 0 bases and the J segment 8 bases; nucleotides outside the gene matches: 5. This CDR3 has 15 residues. CDR1 is SGDLS and CDR2 is YYNGEE in the germline V gene. The CDR3 here is CASSVGTSGSYEQFF. CDR3 nucleotides: TGTGCCAGCAGCGTAGGGACTAGCGGTAGCTATGAGCAGTTCTTC.

Details on this clonotype: The CDR3 does not end in the conserved phenylalanine or tryptophan, so this is likely a read error. The chain recombines TRBV9 with TRBJ1-4; D might be TRBD1 (6 bases). CDR3 size: 15 residues. V was cut by 4 bases and J by 4 bases, with 14 bases left in between. Germline V gene sequence: CDR1 SGDLS, CDR2 YYNGEE. CDR3 nucleotide sequence: TGTGCCAGCAGCCCCCGGGCAGGGGTTAATGAAAAACTGTTTCTT. Translated, it gives CASSPRAGVNEKLFL.

With regard to this clonotype: At one of its ends the junction is not consistent with the germline gene, which may arise from a read error. The chain uses TRBV20-1 and TRBJ1-5, with 7 bases lining up with TRBD1. The germline gives CDR1 DFQATT, CDR2 SNEGSKA (reference sequence). The CDR3 extends over 17 amino acids. Written as DNA, the CDR3 is TGCGGTGCTAGAGATCTCAAGGAGGGGGCAGCCTATCAGCCCCAGCATTTT. Encoded protein: CGARDLKEGAAYQPQHF.

With regard to this clonotype: The final CDR3 position lacks the conserved phenylalanine or tryptophan, pointing to a likely read error. V and J are TRBV7-8 and TRBJ1-5; D gene uncertain. V was trimmed by 5 bases and J by 4 bases, leaving 12 bases between them. The length of the CDR3 is 14 residues. CDR1 is SGHVS and CDR2 is FQNEAQ in the germline V gene. The CDR3 loop reads CASSVLQLNQPQHL. CDR3 sequence (DNA): TGTGCCAGCAGCGTCCTACAGCTGAATCAGCCCCAGCATCTT.